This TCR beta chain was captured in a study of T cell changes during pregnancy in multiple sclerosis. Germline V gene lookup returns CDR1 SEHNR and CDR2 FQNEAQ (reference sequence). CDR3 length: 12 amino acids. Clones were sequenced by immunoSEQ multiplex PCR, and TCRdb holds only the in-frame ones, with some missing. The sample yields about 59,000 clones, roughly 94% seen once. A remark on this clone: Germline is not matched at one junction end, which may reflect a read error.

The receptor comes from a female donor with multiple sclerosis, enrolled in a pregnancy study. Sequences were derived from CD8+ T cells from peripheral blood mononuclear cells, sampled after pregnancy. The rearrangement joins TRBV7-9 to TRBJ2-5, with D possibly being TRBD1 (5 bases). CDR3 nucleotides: TGTGCCAGCAGCGGCAGGGTTTTCTCAGATCACTTC. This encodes CASSGRVFSDHF.